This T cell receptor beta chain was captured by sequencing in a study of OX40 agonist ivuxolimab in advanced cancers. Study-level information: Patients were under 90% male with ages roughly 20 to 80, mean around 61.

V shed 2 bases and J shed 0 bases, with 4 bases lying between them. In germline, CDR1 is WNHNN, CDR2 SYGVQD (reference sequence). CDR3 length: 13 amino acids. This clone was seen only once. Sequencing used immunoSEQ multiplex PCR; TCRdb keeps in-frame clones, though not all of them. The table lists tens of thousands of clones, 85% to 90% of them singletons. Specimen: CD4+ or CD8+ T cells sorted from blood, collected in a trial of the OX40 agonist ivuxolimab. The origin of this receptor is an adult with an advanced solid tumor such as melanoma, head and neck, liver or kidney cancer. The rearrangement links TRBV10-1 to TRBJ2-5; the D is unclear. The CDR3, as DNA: TGCGCCAGCAGTGAGAGACACCAAGAGACCCAGTACTTC. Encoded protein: CASSERHQETQYF.